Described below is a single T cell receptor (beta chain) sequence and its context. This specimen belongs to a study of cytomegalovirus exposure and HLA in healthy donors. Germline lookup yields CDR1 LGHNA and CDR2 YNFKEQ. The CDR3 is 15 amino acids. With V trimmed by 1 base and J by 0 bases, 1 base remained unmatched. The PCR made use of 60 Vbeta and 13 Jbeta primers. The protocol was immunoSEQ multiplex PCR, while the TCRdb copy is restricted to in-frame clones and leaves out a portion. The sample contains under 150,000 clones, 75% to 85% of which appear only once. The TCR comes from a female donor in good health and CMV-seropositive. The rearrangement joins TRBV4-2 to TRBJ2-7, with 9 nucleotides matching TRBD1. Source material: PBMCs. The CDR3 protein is CASSQGTGDSYEQYF. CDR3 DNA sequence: TGTGCCAGCAGCCAAGGGACAGGGGACTCCTACGAGCAGTACTTC.